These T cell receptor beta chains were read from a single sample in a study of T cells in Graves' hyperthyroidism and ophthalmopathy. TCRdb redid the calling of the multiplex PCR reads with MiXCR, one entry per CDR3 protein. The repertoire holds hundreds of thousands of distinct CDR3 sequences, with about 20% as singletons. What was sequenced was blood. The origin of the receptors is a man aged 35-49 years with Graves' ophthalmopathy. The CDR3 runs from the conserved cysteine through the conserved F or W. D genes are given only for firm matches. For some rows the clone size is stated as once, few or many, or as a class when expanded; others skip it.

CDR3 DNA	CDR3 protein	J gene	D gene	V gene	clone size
TGCGCCAGCAGCGCGAGGACAGAAAACACCGGGGAGCTGTTTTTT	CASSARTENTGELFF	TRBJ2-2	NA	TRBV5-1	once
TGTGCCAGCAGTGAAATAGCAGGGCCTGGCTACACCTTC	CASSEIAGPGYTF	TRBJ1-2	NA	TRBV2	many
TGCGCCAGCAGCTCCCAGAGCATAGGGGAGATGGCCCAGTATTTT	CASSSQSIGEMAQYF	TRBJ2-3	NA	TRBV5-1	many
TGTGCCAGCAGCCAAGATAGAAGCGGGCAGTACTTC	CASSQDRSGQYF	TRBJ2-7	NA	TRBV3-1	many
TGTGCCAGCAGCGGGGAGAACCTGAACAATGAGCAGTTCTTC	CASSGENLNNEQFF	TRBJ2-1	NA	TRBV9	NA
TGTGCCAGCAGCGGGCGGGGGCAAGAGACCCAGTACTTC	CASSGRGQETQYF	TRBJ2-5	TRBD2	TRBV9	NA
TGTGCCAGCAGCCTCACTAGCGGGAGTTACGCTTTGGTCTACGAGCAGTACTTC	CASSLTSGSYALVYEQYF	TRBJ2-7	TRBD2	TRBV7-8	many
TGTGCCACCAGTCTGGGGATTGGGGATCAGCCCCAGCATTTT	CATSLGIGDQPQHF	TRBJ1-5	NA	TRBV15	NA
TGTGCCAGCAGGCGGACTAGCGGGAGGAGCGGGGAGCTGTTTTTT	CASRRTSGRSGELFF	TRBJ2-2	TRBD2	TRBV7-3	many
TGCGCCAGCAGCTTGTCTCCCCCGGGACAGGGGGCGTGGGAGCAGTACTTC	CASSLSPPGQGAWEQYF	TRBJ2-7	TRBD1	TRBV5-1	few
TGCGCCAGCAGCCAATTACCATGGGGAACAGGGGGAAGGAGAGAGACCCAGTACTTC	CASSQLPWGTGGRRETQYF	TRBJ2-5	TRBD1	TRBV4-1	NA
TGCGCCAGCACCGAGGGTCCTGGGGATACGCAGTATTTT	CASTEGPGDTQYF	TRBJ2-3	NA	TRBV5-1	NA